This T cell receptor (beta chain) was documented in a study of cytotoxic CD8 clonotypes in ibrutinib-treated CLL. Concerning this clone: Its antigen is still unknown.

Overall study findings and caveats: Once treatment began, public clonotypes, which were uncommon, contracted or stayed stable.

After removal of 4 bases from V and 0 bases from J, the junction contained 7 bases not matched to a gene. Germline CDR1 is SGHNT and CDR2 is YYREEE (reference sequence). CDR3 length: 16 amino acids. Sequenced by immunoSEQ multiplex PCR; TCRdb stores in-frame clones only, minus some. The table shows fewer than 100,000 clones, with 70% to 90% occurring only once. V gene TRBV5-4 combines with J gene TRBJ2-5; 9 nucleotides line up with TRBD2. This receptor was identified in a human donor with chronic lymphocytic leukemia. The sample consisted of PBMCs, taken before ibrutinib treatment. CDR3 protein: CASSLGVAGDQETQYF. In DNA form, the CDR3 reads TGTGCCAGCAGCCTGGGGGTAGCGGGGGACCAAGAGACCCAGTACTTC.